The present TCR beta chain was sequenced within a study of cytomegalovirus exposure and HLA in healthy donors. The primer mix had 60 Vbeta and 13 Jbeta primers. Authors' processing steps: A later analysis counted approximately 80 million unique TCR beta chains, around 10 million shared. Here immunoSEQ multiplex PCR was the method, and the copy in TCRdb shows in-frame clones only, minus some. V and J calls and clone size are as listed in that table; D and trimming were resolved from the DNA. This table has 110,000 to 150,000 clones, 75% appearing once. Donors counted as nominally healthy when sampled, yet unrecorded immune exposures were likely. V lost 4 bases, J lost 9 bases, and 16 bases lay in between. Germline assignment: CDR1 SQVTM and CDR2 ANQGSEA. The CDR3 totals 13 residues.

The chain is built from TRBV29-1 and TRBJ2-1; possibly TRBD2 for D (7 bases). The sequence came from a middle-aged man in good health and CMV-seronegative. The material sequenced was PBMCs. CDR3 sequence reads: CSVGGGVLGEQFF. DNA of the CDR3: TGCAGCGTTGGAGGGGGGGTACTCGGTGAGCAGTTCTTC.